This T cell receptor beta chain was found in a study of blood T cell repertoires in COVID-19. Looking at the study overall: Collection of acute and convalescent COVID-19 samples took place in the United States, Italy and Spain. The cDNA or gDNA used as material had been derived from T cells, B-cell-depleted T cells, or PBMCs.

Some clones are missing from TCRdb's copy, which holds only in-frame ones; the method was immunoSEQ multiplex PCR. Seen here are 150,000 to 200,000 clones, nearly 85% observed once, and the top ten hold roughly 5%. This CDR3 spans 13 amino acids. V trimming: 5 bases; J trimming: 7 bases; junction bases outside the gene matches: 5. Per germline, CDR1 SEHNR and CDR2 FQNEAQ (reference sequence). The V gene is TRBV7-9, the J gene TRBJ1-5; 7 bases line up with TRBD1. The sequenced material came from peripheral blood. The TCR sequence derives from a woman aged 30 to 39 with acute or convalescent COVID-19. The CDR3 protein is CASSTWDRQPQHF. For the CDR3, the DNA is TGTGCCAGCAGCACTTGGGACAGACAGCCCCAGCATTTT. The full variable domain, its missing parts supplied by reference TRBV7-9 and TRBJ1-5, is DTGVSQNPRHKITKRGQNVTFRCDPISEHNRLYWYRQTLGQGPEFLTYFQNEAQLEKSRLLSDRFSAERPKGSFSTLEIQRTEQGDSAMYLCASSTWDRQPQHFGDGTRLSIL.